The present entry profiles one TCR beta chain with its context. As yet, its antigen is unknown. This specimen comes from a study of CXCR3-negative and CXCR3-positive naive CD8 T cells. Germline lookup yields CDR1 DFQATT and CDR2 SNEGSKA (reference sequence). The CDR3 has 15 amino acids. Each TRB cDNA library was prepared by 5' RACE (with UMI labels). TCRdb re-analyzed the 5' RACE reads; it lists each CDR3 protein once, without DNA. This repertoire includes tens of thousands of distinct CDR3 sequences. Whole-study results and caveats: High diversity, comparable across both naive subsets, contrasted with much lower diversity in memory CD8+ cells. After cryopreservation, expression of CXCR3 was partially reduced, and most assays were run with fresh PBMCs.

This sequence was found in a human donor in good health. Some clones in this sample may be carry-over from other donors' samples. The sequencing input was naive CXCR3- CD8+ T cells from blood. Stated subset: CD45RO-CCR7+CD27+CD95- naive CD8+ T cells lacking CXCR3 (TNR3-). This sequence joins TRBV20-1 and TRBJ2-7; without DNA, the TCRdb call of TRBD1 cannot be checked. The CDR3 protein is CSARDLQGATYEQYF.